Shown below are 24 T cell receptor beta chains from a single sample sequenced in a study of human T cells and chemical hapten exposure. A single record per CDR3 protein comes from TCRdb applying MiXCR to the RACE reads. The sample holds about 350,000 distinct CDR3 sequences, roughly 6% seen once. Specified time point: pre-sensitization, week 0. Treatment here: therapeutic diphenylcyclopropenone sensitization with weekly scalp DPC. Specimen: whole blood, collected in connection with sensitization to the hapten diphenylcyclopropenone (DPC). These receptors were collected from a woman aged 18-29 years with alopecia areata. Some clones in this sample may be carry-over from other donors' samples.

This clonotype was detected ten times or more. The rearrangement joins TRBV7-6 to TRBJ2-5, with no clear D. This CDR3 region has 13 residues. With 5 bases removed from V and 5 bases from J, the gap between germline ends came to 12 bases. Germline loops: CDR1 SGHVS, CDR2 FNYEAQ. The CDR3 loop reads CASSPPGRETQYF. DNA of the CDR3: TGTGCCAGCAGCCCGCCTGGGCGGGAGACCCAGTACTTC.

V is TRBV28 and J is TRBJ2-7, with D perhaps given as TRBD1 or TRBD2 (5 bases each). The germline V gene has CDR1 MDHEN and CDR2 SYDVKM. The CDR3 is 13 residues long. The germline V and J ends were trimmed by 6 bases and 0 bases, with 9 bases remaining between them. This CDR3 is CASSAGTSYEQYF. The CDR3 nucleotides are TGTGCCAGCAGCGCCGGGACCTCCTACGAGCAGTACTTC.

There are many counts of this clonotype. The V call is TRBV7-9, the J call TRBJ2-3; tentatively, D is TRBD2 (7 bases). This CDR3 is built from 17 residues. Per the germline V gene, CDR1 is SEHNR and CDR2 is FQNEAQ (reference sequence). The DNA of the CDR3 is TGTGCGCGGGGGCGGATCGAGGGGAGTCGTAACACAGATACGCAGTATTTT. Translation: CARGRIEGSRNTDTQYF.

This clonotype showed up just a few times. The V gene is TRBV9, the J gene TRBJ2-3; maybe TRBD1 (6 bases). Germline values: CDR1 SGDLS, CDR2 YYNGEE. The CDR3 is 16 amino acids. Trimming took 2 bases from V and 4 from J, leaving 17 bases between them. Here the CDR3 reads CASSVTGHRGPDTQYF. CDR3 DNA sequence: TGTGCCAGCAGCGTGACGGGACACCGGGGTCCAGATACGCAGTATTTT. The entire variable domain, with the rest obtained from reference TRBV9 and TRBJ2-3, is as follows: DSGVTQTPKHLITATGQRVTLRCSPRSGDLSVYWYQQSLDQGLQFLIQYYNGEERAKGNILERFSAQQFPDLHSELNLSSLELGDSALYFCASSVTGHRGPDTQYFGPGTRLTVL.

This clonotype was recorded many times. This rearrangement joins TRBV11-2 to TRBJ2-2; the match to TRBD2 covers 7 bases. Germline values: CDR1 SGHAT, CDR2 FQNNGV. The CDR3 consists of 16 residues. V was pared by 7 bases and J by 3 bases, with 11 bases of the junction left unmatched. CDR3 residues: CASTLLGGDYTGELFF. The CDR3 coding sequence is TGTGCCAGCACCCTGCTGGGGGGGGACTACACCGGGGAGCTGTTTTTT. The full variable domain, completed using reference TRBV11-2 and TRBJ2-2, is EAGVAQSPRYKIIEKRQSVAFWCNPISGHATLYWYQQILGQGPKLLIQFQNNGVVDDSQLPKDRFSAERLKGVDSTLKIQPAKLEDSAVYLCASTLLGGDYTGELFFGEGSRLTVL.

This clonotype was found many times. The rearrangement joins TRBV5-1 to TRBJ1-1, with TRBD1 matching over 12 bases. In germline, CDR1 is SGHRS, CDR2 YFSETQ. The CDR3 covers 17 residues. The junction had 7 bases not matched to a gene; V was cut back by 3 bases and J by 1 base. CDR3 region: CASSSKPGQGANTEAFF. DNA of the CDR3: TGCGCCAGCAGCTCGAAACCGGGACAGGGGGCGAACACTGAAGCTTTCTTT.

The rearrangement links TRBV3-1 to TRBJ2-3; tentative D call: TRBD1 (6 bases). There are 14 residues in the CDR3. Trimming shortened V by 4 bases and J by 0 bases, and 8 bases separated the two germline ends. CDR1 and CDR2 from the germline V gene are LGHDT and YNNKEL (reference sequence). This CDR3 reads CASSPGDSTDTQYF. DNA for the CDR3: TGTGCCAGCAGCCCAGGGGACAGCACAGATACGCAGTATTTT.

The CDR3 reads CATSRWTGGANGYTF. The CDR3 nucleotides read TGTGCCACCAGCAGATGGACAGGGGGCGCGAATGGCTACACCTTC. The V and J genes are TRBV15 and TRBJ1-2; 11 nucleotides agree with TRBD1. The V and J ends lost 2 bases and 6 bases, in that order; junction bases with no gene match: 5. CDR1 and CDR2 (germline): LNHNV, YYDKDF (reference sequence). The CDR3 is made up of 15 amino acids.

This clonotype was counted ten times or more. The chain has TRBV9 and TRBJ2-2; tentatively, D is TRBD2 (6 bases). This CDR3 is 15 amino acids long. CDR1 and CDR2 (germline): SGDLS, YYNGEE. With 0 bases removed from V and 7 bases from J, the gap between germline ends came to 13 bases. CDR3 nucleotide sequence: TGTGCCAGCAGCGTAGGGGCTAGCGAAAGCGGGGAGCTGTTTTTT. The encoded protein is CASSVGASESGELFF.

This clonotype was counted ten times or more. The chain links TRBV27 to TRBJ1-1, with D possibly being TRBD1 (6 bases). Germline V gene data show CDR1 as MNHEY and CDR2 as SMNVEV (reference sequence). V shed 5 bases and J shed 2 bases, with 18 bases lying between them. The CDR3 runs to 16 residues. The CDR3 DNA reads as TGTGCCAGCAGTCTCCGCATGGGACAACCTAACACTGAAGCTTTCTTT. Residues: CASSLRMGQPNTEAFF.

The V call is TRBV5-4, the J call TRBJ2-2; no definite D call. Germline-derived CDR1 and CDR2 are SGHNT and YYREEE (reference sequence). V lost 1 base, J lost 6 bases, and 10 bases lay in between. CDR3 size: 14 residues. Written as DNA, the CDR3 is TGTGCCAGCAGCTTGAAGGGAACCCCCGGGGAGCTGTTTTTT. This sequence encodes CASSLKGTPGELFF.

At least ten counts were recorded for this clonotype. The rearrangement uses TRBV2 and TRBJ2-4, with D perhaps given as TRBD1 or TRBD2 (5 bases each). V was trimmed by 4 bases and J by 1 base, leaving 11 bases between them. Germline CDR1 SNHLY, CDR2 FYNNEI. The CDR3 is 15 amino acids. The CDR3 bases are TGTGCCAGCAGTGGAGAGGGGTACGCCAAAAACATTCAGTACTTC. It codes for CASSGEGYAKNIQYF.

This clonotype was counted between two and nine times. The chain uses TRBV20-1 and TRBJ1-1; D gene uncertain. V was pared by 3 bases and J by 3 bases, with 14 bases between. CDR1 is DFQATT and CDR2 is SNEGSKA in the germline V gene (reference sequence). This CDR3 contains 14 residues. The CDR3 spells CSASEGWGDTEAFF. The CDR3 DNA reads TGCAGTGCTAGTGAGGGCTGGGGAGACACTGAAGCTTTCTTT.

Only a few counts were recorded for this clonotype. The chain couples TRBV27 to TRBJ2-3, with 8 bases aligning to TRBD2. Germline assignment: CDR1 MNHEY and CDR2 SMNVEV (reference sequence). This CDR3 comprises 15 residues. With V trimmed by 5 bases and J by 3 bases, 7 bases remained unmatched. CDR3 DNA sequence: TGTGCCAGCAGTCCTCCCGGCGGGGGGACAGATACGCAGTATTTT. Its protein product is CASSPPGGGTDTQYF.

At least ten counts were recorded for this clonotype. The V call is TRBV2, the J call TRBJ1-1; TRBD1 matches at 9 bases. Germline lookup yields CDR1 SNHLY and CDR2 FYNNEI. The CDR3 totals 13 residues. After removal of 6 bases from V and 6 bases from J, the junction contained 5 bases not matched to a gene. CDR3 residues: CASRITGGSEAFF. DNA of the CDR3: TGTGCCAGCAGGATTACAGGGGGCTCTGAAGCTTTCTTT.

This clonotype was counted only a few times. CDR3 sequence (DNA): TGCAGTGCTAGAGATGAGTCGGGACGAAAGTATTTT. This sequence encodes CSARDESGRKYF. The V gene is TRBV20-1, the J gene TRBJ2-3, with D possibly called TRBD1 or TRBD2 (5 bases each). With 0 bases removed from V and 13 bases from J, the gap between germline ends came to 14 bases. This CDR3 comprises 12 residues. From germline, CDR1 is DFQATT and CDR2 SNEGSKA (reference sequence).

J is TRBJ1-5 and V is TRBV5-6; D not resolved. Germline V gene lookup returns CDR1 SGHDT and CDR2 YYEEEE. This CDR3 region has 14 residues. Trimming pared 0 bases from V and 7 bases from J, leaving 11 bases between. The CDR3 region has the DNA TGTGCCAGCAGCTTGGGGGCGAGAGGACAGCCCCAGCATTTT. Its protein product is CASSLGARGQPQHF.

There are a few counts of this clonotype. The chain uses TRBV2 and TRBJ1-2; D may be TRBD1 (5 bases). Trimming pared 5 bases from V and 2 bases from J, leaving 15 bases between. The V gene's germline CDR1 is SNHLY and CDR2 FYNNEI. The CDR3 sequence is 15 residues long. CDR3 coding DNA: TGTGCCAGCAGTAACCGCAGGGAAGCCAACTATGGCTACACCTTC. The encoded protein is CASSNRREANYGYTF.

This clonotype was seen a handful of times. The chain has TRBV4-1 and TRBJ2-2; D gene ambiguous. The V end was cut by 3 bases, the J end by 0 bases, with 11 bases between. The CDR3 has 16 residues. Germline-derived CDR1 and CDR2 are MGHRA and YSYEKL. DNA for the CDR3: TGCGCCAGCAGCCAGTATTACGGAGCGAACACCGGGGAGCTGTTTTTT. Amino acids: CASSQYYGANTGELFF.

This clonotype was seen at least ten times. The chain combines TRBV7-9 with TRBJ2-7; 12 bases align to TRBD2. Germline V lookup: CDR1 SEHNR, CDR2 FQNEAQ (reference sequence). The ends lost 4 bases at V and 5 bases at J; junction bases unmatched: 3. This CDR3 spans 14 amino acids. The CDR3 sequence: CASSSWTSGDEQYF. The CDR3 region has the DNA TGTGCCAGCAGCTCTTGGACTAGCGGGGACGAGCAGTACTTC.

This clonotype was seen only a few times. The rearrangement uses TRBV20-1 and TRBJ2-3, with D maybe TRBD1 (6 bases). CDR3 length equals 16 residues. With 0 bases removed from V and 2 bases from J, the gap between germline ends came to 15 bases. The V gene's germline CDR1 is DFQATT and CDR2 SNEGSKA (reference sequence). The CDR3 DNA reads TGCAGTGCTAGAGACAAACAGGGCTGGAACACAGATACGCAGTATTTT. Its protein is CSARDKQGWNTDTQYF.

This clonotype was detected only a few times. V usage is TRBV4-3 and J usage is TRBJ1-1; D is perhaps TRBD1 (6 bases). Trimming stripped 4 bases from V and 3 bases from J, with 12 bases between. The CDR3 is made up of 14 amino acids. From germline, CDR1 is LGHNA and CDR2 YSLEER. CDR3 residues: CASSRLDRDTEAFF. The CDR3 nucleotides are TGCGCCAGCAGCCGCCTGGACAGAGACACTGAAGCTTTCTTT.

This clonotype was seen repeatedly, ten times or more. The rearrangement joins TRBV6-6 to TRBJ2-3, with 7 bases fitting TRBD2. V lost 8 bases to trimming and J lost 0 bases; unmatched junction nucleotides: 2. The CDR3 runs 13 residues. CDR1 is MNHNY and CDR2 is SVGAGI in the germline V gene (reference sequence). CDR3 DNA sequence: TGTGCCAGCCAGCGGGGAAGCACAGATACGCAGTATTTT. It codes for CASQRGSTDTQYF.

The chain is built from TRBV29-1 and TRBJ2-7, with D possibly being TRBD1 or TRBD2 (5 bases each). Germline assignment: CDR1 SQVTM and CDR2 ANQGSEA. V was clipped by 4 bases and J by 2 bases, with 24 bases between them. The CDR3 runs 17 residues. The DNA for the CDR3 is TGCAGCGTTGGGGGGACCGAGGAAGCCCCACAGACCTACGAGCAGTACTTC. It codes for CSVGGTEEAPQTYEQYF.